A single sample is the source of the 9 T cell receptor beta chains below, sequenced in a study of T cell responses to AZD1222 COVID-19 vaccine. The data were produced by immunoSEQ multiplex PCR, yet TCRdb's version contains in-frame clones alone and is incomplete. This table has some 80,000 clones, 88% appearing once. The source material was peripheral blood, sampled on day 0 of MenACWY control vaccination. Receptors were obtained from an adult in good health.

V gene TRBV2 combines with J gene TRBJ1-1; tentatively, D is TRBD1 (5 bases). V gave up 6 bases and J gave up 0 bases, with 11 bases separating them. Germline V CDR1 and CDR2: SNHLY, FYNNEI. This CDR3 region has 14 residues. This CDR3 is CASRGDGLNTEAFF. Here the CDR3 DNA reads TGTGCCAGCAGGGGGGACGGCTTGAACACTGAAGCTTTCTTT.

The chain is built from TRBV6-5 and TRBJ1-5; D gene uncertain. The CDR3 extends over 11 amino acids. The germline V gene has CDR1 MNHEY and CDR2 SVGAGI. V lost 6 bases and J 11 bases, leaving 11 bases between the germline ends. The CDR3 sequence: CASRRDTSQHF. In nucleotides, the CDR3 is TGTGCCAGCAGGAGAGACACGTCCCAGCATTTT.

Here the CDR3 DNA reads TGTGCCAGCAGTTTTGCATCCTCCCGGGGCTACACCTTC. It codes for CASSFASSRGYTF. The chain combines TRBV12-3 or TRBV12-4 with TRBJ1-2; unclear D gene. The CDR3 consists of 13 residues. V was clipped by 3 bases and J by 8 bases, with 13 bases between them.

V is TRBV3-1 (or the pseudogene TRBV3-2) and J is TRBJ2-4, with TRBD1 as a possible D gene (5 bases). The CDR3 length is 14 residues. The ends were cut back, 4 bases at V and 1 base at J, with 8 bases in the middle. Germline V gene sequence: CDR1 LGHDT, CDR2 YNNKEL (reference sequence). The CDR3 DNA reads as TGTGCCAGCAGCCCGACAGAGGCCAAAAACATTCAGTACTTC. As protein: CASSPTEAKNIQYF.

The chain is built from TRBV5-4 and TRBJ2-3, with D possibly TRBD2 on 6 matching bases. The germline V gene has CDR1 SGHNT and CDR2 YYREEE (reference sequence). The V end lost 4 bases, the J end lost 2 bases, and 14 bases lay between the germline ends. The CDR3 is made up of 15 amino acids. Written as DNA, the CDR3 is TGTGCCAGCAGCGGAGGGACGCGAGCCACAGATACGCAGTATTTT. Translated, it gives CASSGGTRATDTQYF.

The V and J genes are TRBV9 and TRBJ2-1; D gene unclear. V was shortened by 0 bases and J by 7 bases, with 8 bases between the two germline ends. Germline V gene lookup returns CDR1 SGDLS and CDR2 YYNGEE. CDR3 length: 13 residues. The CDR3 region is CASSVGVVNEQFF. In DNA form, the CDR3 reads TGTGCCAGCAGCGTAGGGGTTGTGAATGAGCAGTTCTTC. The whole variable domain, filled in from reference TRBV9 and TRBJ2-1, reads DSGVTQTPKHLITATGQRVTLRCSPRSGDLSVYWYQQSLDQGLQFLIQYYNGEERAKGNILERFSAQQFPDLHSELNLSSLELGDSALYFCASSVGVVNEQFFGPGTRLTVL.

CDR3 nucleotide sequence: TGTGCCAGCAACCCCACAGGGAGCAATCAGCCCCAGCATTTT. Translating gives CASNPTGSNQPQHF. The chain recombines TRBV6-5 with TRBJ1-5; maybe TRBD1 (6 bases). The CDR3 spans 14 residues. The V end was cut by 7 bases, the J end by 1 base, with 11 bases between. Germline CDR1 and CDR2: MNHEY and SVGAGI.

As DNA, the CDR3 is TGTGCCAGCAGTTTAAACCAGGGTTTGAACACTGAAGCTTTCTTT. Translating it yields CASSLNQGLNTEAFF. The rearrangement links TRBV28 to TRBJ1-1, with D perhaps matching TRBD1 (5 bases). The CDR3 runs 15 residues. In germline, CDR1 is MDHEN, CDR2 SYDVKM. With 2 bases removed from V and 0 bases from J, the gap between germline ends came to 10 bases.

The V call is TRBV5-1, the J call TRBJ2-3; TRBD2 aligns across 10 bases. After removal of 3 bases from V and 1 base from J, the junction contained 14 bases not matched to a gene. Germline loops: CDR1 SGHRS, CDR2 YFSETQ. The CDR3 runs 19 residues. The CDR3 loop reads CASSSEPTFGLAGTDTQYF. CDR3 DNA: TGCGCCAGCAGCTCCGAACCTACCTTTGGACTAGCGGGCACAGATACGCAGTATTTT.